This T cell receptor (beta chain) is from a study of T cells in localized non-small cell lung cancer. Looked up from germline, CDR1 is SGHRS and CDR2 is YFSETQ. The ends were cut back, 1 base at V and 3 bases at J, with 11 bases in the middle. The CDR3 loop spans 14 amino acids. Turning to this clone: Its specificity is not known.

Only in-frame clones appear in the TCRdb table, and some are missing; sequencing was by immunoSEQ multiplex PCR. Counted here are fewer than 60,000 clones, under 85% occurring once; the ten biggest clones make up 15% to 20%. Points from the study as a whole: As only one tumor region underwent sequencing, heterogeneity remains possible. The greatest T cell clonality was found in uninvolved adjacent lung (higher than in tumor).

The clonotype was recovered from a female donor over 55 with stage II squamous cell lung carcinoma. Sequencing used peripheral blood, obtained before any cancer treatment. The chain links TRBV5-1 to TRBJ2-7, with D maybe TRBD2 (5 bases). The CDR3 protein is CASSLRTDFYEQYF. CDR3 coding DNA: TGCGCCAGCAGCTTGAGGACTGATTTCTACGAGCAGTACTTC.